The 27 T cell receptor beta chains presented below share a single source sample, sequenced in a study of cytomegalovirus exposure and HLA in healthy donors (dated by TCRdb to about 2017). Libraries were made using the immunoSEQ multiplex PCR assay. For the multiplex PCR, a mixture combining 60 forward primers for TCR Vbeta segments and 13 reverse primers for TCR Jbeta segments was used. As stored in TCRdb, this immuneACCESS dataset retains in-frame rearrangements with V and J assigned. A fraction of the clones does not appear; measured against another copy, unresolved V genes explain less than half of the discrepancy, and the remainder lacks a known reason. Counted in this sample were 160,000 or so clones; around 80% of them appeared once. The ten largest clones represent 2% to 3% of the sample. Material for sequencing was PBMCs. These receptors were taken from a female donor in good health and CMV-seronegative.

V usage is TRBV12-2 and J usage is TRBJ1-2; the table calls TRBD1, which could not be checked here. TRBV12-2 is flagged as a pseudogene. This CDR3 comprises 15 residues. Here the CDR3 reads CASRPQGGLLIGYTF. CDR3 in DNA: TGTGCAAGTCGCCCCCAAGGGGGCCTGCTGATTGGCTACACCTTC.

The rearrangement joins TRBV5-1 to TRBJ1-1; 9 nucleotides line up with TRBD1. CDR1 is SGHRS, CDR2 YFSETQ, per germline. This CDR3 is built from 14 residues. The junction had 8 bases not matched to a gene; V was cut back by 4 bases and J by 7 bases. The CDR3 DNA sequence: TGCGCCAGCAGCCCGACAGGGGGTTCCATTGAAGCTTTCTTT. Protein sequence: CASSPTGGSIEAFF.

The CDR3 region is CASSYQDLSYEQYF. CDR3 in DNA: TGCGCCAGCAGCTACCAGGATCTCTCCTACGAGCAGTACTTC. The chain is built from TRBV5-1 and TRBJ2-7; D is ambiguous. V was clipped by 3 bases and J by 0 bases, with 10 bases between them. Germline V gene data show CDR1 as SGHRS and CDR2 as YFSETQ. This CDR3 comprises 14 residues.

This sequence joins TRBV25-1 and TRBJ2-7, with D unclear. The CDR3 sequence is 12 residues long. V was cut by 4 bases and J by 1 base, with 5 bases left in between. Germline lookup yields CDR1 MGHDK and CDR2 SYGVNS. DNA of the CDR3: TGTGCCAGCAGTGGAGATTCCTACGAGCAGTACTTC. It translates to CASSGDSYEQYF.

The V gene is TRBV4-1, the J gene TRBJ1-5; 7 nucleotides match TRBD1. Germline CDR1 reads MGHRA; CDR2 reads YSYEKL. The V gene end was trimmed by 1 base and the J gene end by 2 bases; junction bases not matched to a gene: 5. This CDR3 spans 16 amino acids. DNA of the CDR3: TGCGCCAGCAGCCAAGTCTTCGACAGGGGCAATCAGCCCCAGCATTTT. Protein sequence: CASSQVFDRGNQPQHF.

V gene TRBV6-5 combines with J gene TRBJ1-5; the D gene is possibly TRBD1 (5 bases). This CDR3 has 15 amino acids. In germline, CDR1 is MNHEY, CDR2 SVGAGI. Trimming pared 0 bases from V and 5 bases from J, leaving 11 bases between. In nucleotides, the CDR3 is TGTGCCAGCAGTTACTCGAGCAGGGCCCATCAGCCCCAGCATTTT. Translated: CASSYSSRAHQPQHF.

This chain uses TRBV30 with TRBJ2-2, with TRBD1 as a possible D gene (6 bases). The V end lost 5 bases, the J end lost 0 bases, and 19 bases lay between the germline ends. The germline V gene encodes CDR1 GTSNPN and CDR2 SVGIG (reference sequence). The CDR3 contains 17 residues. The DNA for the CDR3 is TGTGCCTGGCGCTCCGAGATCTACAGGGCGAACACCGGGGAGCTGTTTTTT. Amino acids: CAWRSEIYRANTGELFF.

Comment on this clone: The same CDR3 arises from other DNA sequences in this sample as well. The genes are TRBV27 and TRBJ1-1, with 8 bases fitting TRBD1. After removal of 0 bases from V and 1 base from J, the junction contained 1 base not matched to a gene. CDR1 is MNHEY and CDR2 is SMNVEV in the germline V gene (reference sequence). This CDR3 comprises 15 residues. The CDR3 loop reads CASSLSGTGNTEAFF. CDR3 coding DNA: TGTGCCAGCAGTTTATCCGGGACAGGGAACACTGAAGCTTTCTTT.

This clone was detected once. This rearrangement joins TRBV6-1 to TRBJ2-1, with D uncertain. The germline CDR1 and CDR2 sequences are MNHNS and SASEGT. This CDR3 is 15 amino acids long. V was pared by 1 base and J by 1 base, with 8 bases between. The CDR3 spells CASSEGRGSYNEQFF. DNA of the CDR3: TGTGCCAGCAGTGAAGGTAGAGGATCCTACAATGAGCAGTTCTTC.

The sample holds a few counts of this clone. This chain connects TRBV27 to TRBJ2-2, with a tentative D call TRBD2 (7 bases). The CDR3 has 16 amino acids. Trimming removed 2 bases at V and 6 bases at J, with 16 bases between. Germline V gives CDR1 MNHEY, CDR2 SMNVEV (reference sequence). As DNA, the CDR3 is TGTGCCAGCAGTTTACAGGGGAGGGTTCGCGCCGGGGAGCTGTTTTTT. This encodes CASSLQGRVRAGELFF.

The rearrangement links TRBV27 to TRBJ2-1, with TRBD2 matching 9 bases. The germline V gene encodes CDR1 MNHEY and CDR2 SMNVEV (reference sequence). Germline trimming cut 3 bases from V and 8 bases from J; bases unmatched to any gene: 11. This CDR3 spans 16 amino acids. This CDR3 reads CASSFSGIAGADEQFF. CDR3 sequence (DNA): TGTGCCAGCAGTTTTTCTGGGATAGCGGGAGCCGATGAGCAGTTCTTC.

The chain carries TRBV4-3 and TRBJ2-1; maybe TRBD1 (5 bases). V gave up 3 bases and J gave up 2 bases, with 17 bases separating them. CDR1 and CDR2 from the germline V gene are LGHNA and YSLEER. The CDR3 contains 17 residues. DNA for the CDR3: TGCGCCAGCAGCCACGTAACGAAGGGGTACCCCTACAATGAGCAGTTCTTC. Translation: CASSHVTKGYPYNEQFF.

This clone showed up just once. J is TRBJ2-3 and V is TRBV7-9; 8 bases are shared with TRBD1. Germline V CDR1 and CDR2: SEHNR, FQNEAQ (reference sequence). The ends lost 5 bases at V and 2 bases at J; junction bases unmatched: 18. The CDR3 loop spans 19 amino acids. The CDR3 here is CASSGHRGEGLLTTDTQYF. For the CDR3, the DNA is TGTGCCAGCAGCGGCCACAGGGGGGAAGGCCTATTGACCACAGATACGCAGTATTTT. Variable domain in full (rest from reference TRBV7-9 and TRBJ2-3): DTGVSQNPRHKITKRGQNVTFRCDPISEHNRLYWYRQTLGQGPEFLTYFQNEAQLEKSRLLSDRFSAERPKGSFSTLEIQRTEQGDSAMYLCASSGHRGEGLLTTDTQYFGPGTRLTVL.

V and J are TRBV7-9 and TRBJ1-4; D might be TRBD1 (5 bases). The V gene lost 2 bases and the J gene lost 7 bases, with 20 bases spanning the gap. This CDR3 contains 17 residues. Germline CDR1 SEHNR, CDR2 FQNEAQ (reference sequence). CDR3 coding DNA: TGTGCCAGCAGCTTACCAACAGGACGCGAGTTGAGTGAAAAACTGTTTTTT. It encodes CASSLPTGRELSEKLFF.

The chain couples TRBV6-5 to TRBJ2-7, with a possible D match to TRBD2 (5 bases). Germline assignment: CDR1 MNHEY and CDR2 SVGAGI. V was trimmed by 2 bases and J by 3 bases, leaving 8 bases between them. The CDR3 is 13 amino acids. The chain's CDR3 is CASSYGSNYEQYF. The CDR3 DNA reads TGTGCCAGCAGTTACGGGAGTAACTACGAGCAGTACTTC.

The J gene is TRBJ1-2, the V gene TRBV28, with D unclear. Germline V gene lookup returns CDR1 MDHEN and CDR2 SYDVKM. This CDR3 has 12 residues. Trimming took off 3 bases at V and 7 bases at J, with 9 bases between the two ends. CDR3 nucleotide sequence: TGTGCCAGCAGTTTTTTCGTATCTGGCTACACCTTC. Its protein is CASSFFVSGYTF.

The gene calls are TRBV10-1 and TRBJ1-2; 8 nucleotides agree with TRBD1. V gave up 3 bases and J gave up 5 bases; unmatched junction bases: 5. Per the germline V gene, CDR1 is WNHNN and CDR2 is SYGVQD (reference sequence). This CDR3 comprises 14 residues. The CDR3 nucleotides are TGCGCCAGCAGTGATGGGACAGGTCTTTATGGCTACACCTTC. It translates to CASSDGTGLYGYTF.

The CDR3 loop is CASSQLGGSGANVLTF. CDR3 sequence (DNA): TGTGCCAGCAGCCAGTTGGGGGGCTCTGGGGCCAACGTCCTGACTTTC. The rearrangement joins TRBV4-2 to TRBJ2-6; possible D gene TRBD2, 6 bases. The CDR3 spans 16 residues. The germline CDR1 and CDR2 sequences are LGHNA and YNFKEQ. With 3 bases removed from V and 0 bases from J, the gap between germline ends came to 9 bases.

The J gene is TRBJ1-5, the V gene TRBV28; D ambiguous. Trimming left V 2 bases short and J 4 bases short, with 9 bases between. Germline V lookup: CDR1 MDHEN, CDR2 SYDVKM. The CDR3 has 14 amino acids. The CDR3 region has the DNA TGTGCCAGCAGTTTAGATGAGGAAAATCAGCCCCAGCATTTT. Its protein is CASSLDEENQPQHF.

This chain joins TRBV6-6 and TRBJ1-5; TRBD1 might be the D (6 bases). The V end was cut by 11 bases, the J end by 0 bases, with 14 bases between. CDR3 length equals 14 residues. In germline, CDR1 is MNHNY, CDR2 SVGAGI (reference sequence). This chain's CDR3 is CAGKTGDSNQPQHF. In nucleotides, the CDR3 is TGTGCCGGCAAGACAGGAGATAGCAATCAGCCCCAGCATTTT.

This clone was found a few times. This chain uses TRBV6-5 with TRBJ2-7; TRBD1 matches 8 bases. Germline V CDR1 and CDR2: MNHEY, SVGAGI. The CDR3 sequence is 14 residues long. Trimming removed 6 bases from V and 2 bases from J; junction bases left unmatched: 6. Here the CDR3 reads CASRERQGPYEQYF. The CDR3 bases are TGTGCCAGCAGAGAAAGACAGGGGCCCTACGAGCAGTACTTC.

This clone was detected only a few times. This sequence joins TRBV19 and TRBJ2-7, with TRBD2 matching 9 bases. CDR1 and CDR2 from the germline V gene are LNHDA and SQIVND (reference sequence). This CDR3 contains 15 residues. The J segment lost 3 bases and the V segment lost 1 base, leaving 4 bases of the junction unmatched. CDR3 in DNA: TGTGCCAGTAGTATAGGGCTAGCGGGAAGCTACGAGCAGTACTTC. Translation: CASSIGLAGSYEQYF. Together with reference TRBV19 and TRBJ2-7, the CDR3 gives the full variable domain: DGGITQSPKYLFRKEGQNVTLSCEQNLNHDAMYWYRQDPGQGLRLIYYSQIVNDFQKGDIAEGYSVSREKKESFPLTVTSAQKNPTAFYLCASSIGLAGSYEQYFGPGTRLTVT.

The V gene is TRBV28, the J gene TRBJ2-7; D is unclear. The CDR3 is 13 amino acids. CDR1 and CDR2 (germline): MDHEN, SYDVKM. Trimming took off 1 base at V and 4 bases at J, with 8 bases between the two ends. The CDR3 region is CASSLYFRYEQYF. CDR3 nucleotide sequence: TGTGCCAGCAGTTTATATTTCAGATACGAGCAGTACTTC.

The DNA for the CDR3 is TGTGCCACCAGCCGGGAAACCATGAACACTGAAGCTTTCTTT. This gives the protein CATSRETMNTEAFF. The chain recombines TRBV15 with TRBJ1-1; D remains unclear. Germline assignment: CDR1 LNHNV and CDR2 YYDKDF (reference sequence). The CDR3 is made up of 14 amino acids. V lost 5 bases and J lost 0, with 10 bases in between.

The chain employs TRBV6-5 and TRBJ2-1; D is uncertain. Germline V gene lookup returns CDR1 MNHEY and CDR2 SVGAGI. There are 15 residues in the CDR3. V shed 6 bases and J shed 4 bases, with 16 bases lying between them. The CDR3 protein is CASRAGPNRYNEQFF. DNA for the CDR3: TGTGCCAGCAGGGCTGGGCCGAACCGGTACAATGAGCAGTTCTTC.

The chain employs TRBV9 and TRBJ2-4; 7 nucleotides agree with TRBD1. This CDR3 comprises 19 residues. The junction had 12 bases not matched to a gene; V was cut back by 0 bases and J by 0 bases. Germline lookup yields CDR1 SGDLS and CDR2 YYNGEE. CDR3 bases: TGTGCCAGCAGCGTAGGACGGACAGGAGAGTTTCTAGCCAAAAACATTCAGTACTTC. This codes for CASSVGRTGEFLAKNIQYF.

This rearrangement joins TRBV18 to TRBJ1-1; possible D gene TRBD1, 6 bases. CDR1 and CDR2 (germline): KGHSH, LQKENI. The CDR3 is 14 amino acids. V was pared by 6 bases and J by 7 bases, with 18 bases between. The CDR3 sequence is CASSDMAGVGEAFF. The DNA for the CDR3 is TGTGCCAGCTCCGACATGGCAGGGGTCGGTGAAGCTTTCTTT.